This TCR beta chain was sequenced in a study of OX40 agonist ivuxolimab in advanced cancers. Study results and caveats: With doses of 0.1 to 3.0 mg/kg, CD4+ and CD8+ blood T cells had undergone clonal expansion by week 6. On average, CD8+ T cells showed a greater number of expanded clones than CD4+.

Points on this clone: What it recognizes is unknown.

CDR3 length equals 18 residues. The V and J ends lost 1 base and 1 base, in that order; junction bases with no gene match: 4. The germline CDR1 and CDR2 sequences are LGHNA and YSLEER. The protocol was immunoSEQ multiplex PCR, while the TCRdb copy is restricted to in-frame clones and leaves out a portion. The sample contains 15,000 to 20,000 clones, roughly 86% of which appear only once. This chain connects TRBV4-3 to TRBJ2-1, with TRBD2 matching 13 bases. The origin of this receptor is an adult with an advanced solid tumor such as melanoma, head and neck, liver or kidney cancer. The starting material was CD4+ or CD8+ T cells sorted from blood, obtained in a trial of the OX40 agonist ivuxolimab. The CDR3 bases are TGCGCCAGCAGCCAAGGGAGGGGACTAGCGGGGTCCTACAATGAGCAGTTCTTC. It specifies CASSQGRGLAGSYNEQFF.